The rows below give T cell receptor beta chains drawn from one sample of a study of shared clonotypes between healthy human individuals. Measured with immunoSEQ multiplex PCR; TCRdb has only the in-frame clones, and not every one. Among about 2.2 million clones listed, about 93% were seen once. Sequenced input: naive CD8+ T cells from PBMCs. The receptors stem from a man aged 18 to 29 in good health. Some clones in this sample may be carry-over from other donors' samples. CDR3s include the opening cysteine and the closing phenylalanine or tryptophan. The D gene is left open where the match is weak. Clone sizes are given selectively: once, few, many, or a class where the clone is expanded.

-,TRBV27,TRBJ2-3,TRBD1,CASSFPGQGADTQYF,TGTGCCAGCAGTTTCCCGGGACAGGGCGCTGATACGCAGTATTTT
once,TRBV13,TRBJ2-6,-,CASSSTGTIDRGGANVLTF,TGTGCCAGCAGCTCAACCGGGACCATCGACCGAGGTGGGGCCAACGTCCTGACTTTC
-,TRBV5-1,TRBJ2-7,-,CASSHYSASSYEQYF,TGCGCCAGCAGCCATTACAGTGCTAGCTCCTACGAGCAGTACTTC
-,TRBV21-1,TRBJ1-5,-,CASSKEPNQPQHF,TGTGCCAGCAGCAAAGAACCCAATCAGCCCCAGCATTTT
-,TRBV7-9,TRBJ2-1,TRBD1,CASSLRGHEQFF,TGTGCCAGCAGCCTCAGGGGGCATGAGCAGTTCTTC
-,TRBV10-1,TRBJ2-3,TRBD1,CAIKTQGADTQYF,TGCGCCATCAAAACGCAGGGGGCAGATACGCAGTATTTT
-,TRBV5-4,TRBJ2-7,-,CASSLIPSNEQYF,TGTGCCAGCAGCTTAATTCCTTCTAACGAGCAGTACTTC
once,TRBV6-4,TRBJ2-2,-,CASSDNRGTGELFF,TGTGCCAGCAGTGACAACAGAGGTACCGGGGAGCTGTTTTTT
-,TRBV27,TRBJ2-5,TRBD1,CASSHMTGEWGETQYF,TGTGCCAGCAGTCATATGACAGGGGAGTGGGGGGAGACCCAGTACTTC
-,TRBV10-3,TRBJ2-3,-,CAISDSTLTDTQYF,TGTGCCATCAGTGACAGTACACTCACAGATACGCAGTATTTT
-,TRBV10-1,TRBJ2-5,-,CAREPGPNGETQYF,TGCGCCAGGGAACCGGGACCTAACGGGGAGACCCAGTACTTC
-,TRBV19,TRBJ2-1,-,CASKTRAPAGNEQFF,TGTGCCAGTAAAACCCGGGCCCCCGCGGGGAATGAGCAGTTCTTC
-,TRBV27,TRBJ2-1,-,CASSLSVGLSYNEQFF,TGTGCCAGCAGTTTATCAGTAGGCCTCTCCTACAATGAGCAGTTCTTC
few,TRBV6-1,TRBJ1-5,TRBD1,CASSGTGINQPQHF,TGTGCCAGCAGTGGGACAGGGATCAATCAGCCCCAGCATTTT
-,TRBV9,TRBJ2-7,TRBD2,CASSVGTGRTDEQYF,TGTGCCAGCAGCGTAGGCACCGGGAGGACCGACGAGCAGTACTTC
-,TRBV19,TRBJ2-7,-,CASSIGPNYEQYF,TGTGCCAGTAGTATAGGGCCGAACTACGAGCAGTACTTC
-,TRBV2,TRBJ2-1,TRBD2,CASSEGPSGGSYNEQFF,TGTGCCAGCAGTGAGGGTCCTAGCGGGGGCTCCTACAATGAGCAGTTCTTC
-,TRBV28,TRBJ2-7,-,CASCFGNEQYF,TGTGCCAGCTGCTTCGGGAACGAGCAGTACTTC
-,TRBV5-4,TRBJ2-7,-,CASSRTGEIFSEQYF,TGTGCCAGCAGCCGCACGGGGGAGATCTTTTCCGAGCAGTACTTC
-,TRBV5-1,TRBJ1-2,-,CASSFEVGRNYGYTF,TGCGCCAGCAGCTTTGAGGTCGGCCGGAACTATGGCTACACCTTC
-,TRBV19,TRBJ1-1,-,CASSWGPNTEAFF,TGTGCCAGTAGTTGGGGACCAAACACTGAAGCTTTCTTT
-,TRBV5-1,TRBJ2-3,-,CANSPIPDPRGLNTDTQYF,TGCGCCAACAGCCCAATCCCTGACCCCCGTGGGCTGAACACAGATACGCAGTATTTT
-,TRBV4-1,TRBJ1-3,-,CASSHIAGSGNTIYF,TGCGCCAGCAGCCATATCGCCGGGTCTGGAAACACCATATATTTT
-,TRBV5-1,TRBJ2-3,-,CASSSLRRDGGADTQYF,TGCGCCAGCAGCTCGCTTAGGCGGGATGGAGGGGCAGATACGCAGTATTTT
-,TRBV29-1,TRBJ1-2,TRBD1,CSVEDRGTGDSPNYGYTF,TGCAGCGTTGAAGATCGGGGGACAGGGGATTCCCCCAACTATGGCTACACCTTC
-,TRBV2,TRBJ2-7,-,CATAVGDYLSSYEQYF,TGTGCCACCGCGGTGGGCGACTACCTAAGCTCCTACGAGCAGTACTTC
-,TRBV29-1,TRBJ2-3,-,CSVEEEPSTDTQYF,TGCAGCGTTGAAGAGGAGCCGTCCACAGATACGCAGTATTTT
-,TRBV7-9,TRBJ2-2,-,CASSLVPGVNTGELFF,TGTGCCAGCAGCTTAGTACCAGGGGTTAACACCGGGGAGCTGTTTTTT
-,TRBV19,TRBJ1-5,TRBD1,CASSIGDRGYQPQHF,TGTGCCAGTAGTATAGGGGACAGGGGCTATCAGCCCCAGCATTTT
-,TRBV6-1,TRBJ1-2,-,CATGTSLGYTF,TGTGCCACCGGGACTTCATTGGGCTACACCTTC
-,TRBV27,TRBJ2-7,TRBD2,CASSPGLAGGPVEQYF,TGTGCCAGCAGTCCCGGACTAGCGGGAGGGCCGGTCGAGCAGTACTTC
-,TRBV27,TRBJ2-7,TRBD2,CASRREDYEQYF,TGTGCCAGCAGGCGGGAGGACTACGAGCAGTACTTC
-,TRBV4-1,TRBJ1-1,TRBD1,CASSQTSGQGFGAFF,TGCGCCAGCAGCCAGACCTCGGGACAGGGATTTGGGGCTTTCTTT
-,TRBV28,TRBJ1-2,-,CASRVNRDRNYGYTF,TGTGCCAGCAGGGTAAACAGGGATCGCAACTATGGCTACACCTTC
-,TRBV4-1,TRBJ1-1,-,CASSPSLRANTEAFF,TGCGCCAGCAGCCCGAGCCTACGGGCGAACACTGAAGCTTTCTTT
-,TRBV28,TRBJ2-2,-,CASSLKDADGESNTGELFF,TGTGCCAGCAGTCTCAAAGACGCGGATGGGGAGTCGAACACCGGGGAGCTGTTTTTT
-,TRBV7-9,TRBJ2-5,-,CASSPEEWTQYF,TGTGCCAGCAGCCCAGAGGAGTGGACCCAGTACTTC
-,TRBV4-3,TRBJ2-3,-,CASSLAVTDTQYF,TGCGCCAGCAGCCTAGCGGTCACAGATACGCAGTATTTT
once,TRBV27,TRBJ2-1,-,CASSLMAGEYNEQFF,TGTGCCAGCAGTTTGATGGCTGGAGAGTACAATGAGCAGTTCTTC
-,TRBV7-2,TRBJ2-3,-,CASSPHRAWEAQYF,TGTGCCAGCAGCCCCCACCGGGCCTGGGAGGCGCAGTATTTT
-,TRBV6-1,TRBJ2-1,-,CASSKSFDSNNEQFF,TGTGCCAGTTCCAAATCATTTGACTCCAACAATGAGCAGTTCTTC
-,TRBV10-1,TRBJ1-4,-,CASSESPGEKLFF,TGCGCCAGCAGTGAAAGCCCGGGTGAAAAACTGTTTTTT
once,TRBV7-9,TRBJ2-7,-,CASGLRSSYEQYF,TGTGCCAGCGGGTTGAGGAGCTCCTACGAGCAGTACTTC
-,TRBV28,TRBJ2-5,TRBD1,CASSLRDSAQETQYF,TGTGCCAGCAGTTTACGGGACAGCGCTCAAGAGACCCAGTACTTC
-,TRBV10-3,TRBJ2-2,-,CAISDIVGTGELFF,TGTGCCATCAGTGACATCGTTGGGACCGGGGAGCTGTTTTTT
-,TRBV20-1,TRBJ2-5,-,CSARGQGTQYF,TGCAGTGCTAGAGGCCAGGGGACCCAGTACTTC
-,TRBV9,TRBJ2-1,TRBD2,CASSSSGTSGKSEQFF,TGTGCCAGCAGCTCGTCCGGGACTAGCGGGAAGAGTGAGCAGTTCTTC